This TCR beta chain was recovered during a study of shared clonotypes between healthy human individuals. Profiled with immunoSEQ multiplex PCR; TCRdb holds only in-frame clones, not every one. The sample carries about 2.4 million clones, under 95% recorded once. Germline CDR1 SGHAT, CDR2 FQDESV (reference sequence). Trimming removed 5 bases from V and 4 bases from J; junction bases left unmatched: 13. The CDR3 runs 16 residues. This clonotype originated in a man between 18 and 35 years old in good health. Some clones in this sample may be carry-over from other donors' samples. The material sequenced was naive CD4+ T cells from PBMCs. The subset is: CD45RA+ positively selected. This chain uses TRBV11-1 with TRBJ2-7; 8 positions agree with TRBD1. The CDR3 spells CASSPAPQGARYEQYF. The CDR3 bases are TGTGCCAGCAGCCCCGCCCCCCAGGGGGCGCGTTACGAGCAGTACTTC.